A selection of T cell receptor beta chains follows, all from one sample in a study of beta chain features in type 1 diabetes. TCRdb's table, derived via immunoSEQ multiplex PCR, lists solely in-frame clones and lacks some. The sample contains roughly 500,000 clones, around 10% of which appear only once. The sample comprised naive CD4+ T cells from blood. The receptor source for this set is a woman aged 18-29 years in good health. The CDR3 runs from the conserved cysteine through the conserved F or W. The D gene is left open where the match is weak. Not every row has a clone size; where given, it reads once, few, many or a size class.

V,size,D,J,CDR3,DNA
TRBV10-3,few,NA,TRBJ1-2,CAISDLGTEGGYTF,TGTGCCATCAGTGATCTCGGGACGGAGGGAGGCTACACCTTC
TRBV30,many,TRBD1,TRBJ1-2,CAWKGQGNYGYTF,TGTGCCTGGAAAGGACAGGGTAACTATGGCTACACCTTC
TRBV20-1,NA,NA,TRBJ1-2,CSARRGNGYTF,TGCAGTGCTAGACGGGGAAATGGCTACACCTTC
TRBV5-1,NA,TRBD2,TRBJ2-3,CASSLRLAGGTDTQYF,TGCGCCAGCAGCCTTAGACTAGCGGGGGGCACAGATACGCAGTATTTT
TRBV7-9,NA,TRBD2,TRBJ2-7,CASSPRRTSSAYEQYF,TGTGCCAGCAGCCCCCGACGGACTAGCAGCGCCTACGAGCAGTACTTC
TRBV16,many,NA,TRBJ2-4,CASSHRSKNIQYF,TGTGCCAGCAGCCACCGGTCAAAAAACATTCAGTACTTC
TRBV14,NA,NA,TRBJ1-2,CASSQDFYGYTF,TGTGCCAGCAGCCAGGACTTTTATGGCTACACCTTC
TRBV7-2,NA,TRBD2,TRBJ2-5,CASSPRGGGLEKTQYF,TGTGCCAGCAGTCCCCGTGGCGGGGGACTCGAGAAGACCCAGTACTTC
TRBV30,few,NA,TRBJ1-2,CAWTGDRGYTF,TGTGCCTGGACAGGCGACCGTGGCTACACCTTC
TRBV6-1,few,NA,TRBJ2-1,CASSIDRSSYNEQFF,TGTGCCAGCAGCATTGACCGTAGCTCCTACAATGAGCAGTTCTTC
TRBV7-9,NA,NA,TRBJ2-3,CASSPGMRGFSTDTQYF,TGTGCCAGCAGTCCCGGGATGCGCGGGTTCAGCACAGATACGCAGTATTTT
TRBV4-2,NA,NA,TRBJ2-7,CASSQEFSTGTYYEQYF,TGTGCCAGCAGCCAAGAGTTTTCTACAGGGACCTACTACGAGCAGTACTTC
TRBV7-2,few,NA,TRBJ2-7,CASSTTYEQYF,TGTGCCAGCAGTACCACCTACGAGCAGTACTTC
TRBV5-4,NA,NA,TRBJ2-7,CASSLDLSSYEQYF,TGTGCCAGCAGCCTGGATCTGAGCTCCTACGAGCAGTACTTC
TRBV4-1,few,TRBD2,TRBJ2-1,CASSQDPAGGISNEQFF,TGCGCCAGCAGCCAAGACCCAGCGGGGGGCATCTCCAATGAGCAGTTCTTC
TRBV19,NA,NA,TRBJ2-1,CASSIPELSSYNEQFF,TGTGCCAGTAGTATCCCAGAGCTGAGCTCCTACAATGAGCAGTTCTTC
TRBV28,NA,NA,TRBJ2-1,CASSLAHNEQFF,TGTGCCAGCAGTTTAGCGCACAATGAGCAGTTCTTC
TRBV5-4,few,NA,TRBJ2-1,CASSPPASITNNEQFF,TGTGCCAGCAGCCCCCCGGCCAGTATAACGAACAATGAGCAGTTCTTC
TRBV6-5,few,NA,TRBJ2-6,CASSGPQEANVLTF,TGTGCCAGCAGCGGACCGCAGGAGGCCAACGTCCTGACTTTC
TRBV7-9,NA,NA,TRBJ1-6,CASSLSPHNSPLHF,TGTGCCAGCAGCTTAAGCCCGCATAATTCACCCCTCCACTTT
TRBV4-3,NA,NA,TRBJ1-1,CASSQVRGPEAFF,TGCGCCAGCAGCCAAGTCAGGGGTCCTGAAGCTTTCTTT
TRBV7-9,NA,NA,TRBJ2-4,CASSWWSEEGAKNIQYF,TGTGCCAGCAGCTGGTGGTCCGAGGAGGGGGCCAAAAACATTCAGTACTTC
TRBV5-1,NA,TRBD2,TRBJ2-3,CASSSTPGLDVDTQYF,TGCGCCAGCAGCTCAACCCCGGGACTAGATGTAGATACGCAGTATTTT
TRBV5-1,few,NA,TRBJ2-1,CASSPQTTVYNEQFF,TGCGCCAGCAGCCCACAAACCACGGTATACAATGAGCAGTTCTTC
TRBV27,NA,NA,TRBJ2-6,CASSFNGANVLTF,TGTGCCAGCAGTTTTAATGGGGCCAACGTCCTGACTTTC
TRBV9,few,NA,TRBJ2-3,CASSVYGQGTDTQYF,TGTGCCAGCAGCGTATACGGGCAGGGGACAGATACGCAGTATTTT
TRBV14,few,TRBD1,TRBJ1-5,CASSRGTGSNQPQHF,TGTGCCAGCAGCCGCGGGACAGGGAGCAATCAGCCCCAGCATTTT
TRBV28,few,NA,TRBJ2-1,CASSLIVQNEQFF,TGTGCCAGCAGTTTAATAGTACAGAATGAGCAGTTCTTC
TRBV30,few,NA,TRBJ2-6,CAWRGDRYSGANVLTF,TGTGCCTGGAGGGGAGACAGGTACTCTGGGGCCAACGTCCTGACTTTC
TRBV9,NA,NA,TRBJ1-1,CASSVTSRLNTEAFF,TGTGCCAGCAGCGTCACAAGTCGACTGAACACTGAAGCTTTCTTT
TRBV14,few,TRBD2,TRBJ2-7,CASSHLSGTRWFEQYF,TGTGCCAGCAGCCACTTGTCCGGGACTAGATGGTTCGAGCAGTACTTC
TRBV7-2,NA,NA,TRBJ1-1,CASSLGLGDNTEAFF,TGTGCCAGCAGCTTAGGGCTTGGGGATAACACTGAAGCTTTCTTT
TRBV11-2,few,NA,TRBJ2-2,CASRPQVTGELFF,TGTGCCAGCAGACCTCAGGTTACCGGGGAGCTGTTTTTT
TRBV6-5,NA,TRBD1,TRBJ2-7,CASNQMPGGEQYF,TGTGCCAGCAACCAGATGCCAGGGGGCGAGCAGTACTTC
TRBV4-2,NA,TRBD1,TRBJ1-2,CASSRSSGQGNYGYTF,TGTGCCAGCAGCCGAAGCTCGGGACAGGGAAACTATGGCTACACCTTC
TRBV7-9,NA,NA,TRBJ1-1,CASSYVGNTEAFF,TGTGCCAGCAGCTACGTAGGAAACACTGAAGCTTTCTTT
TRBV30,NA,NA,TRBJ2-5,CAWISRDTKETQYF,TGTGCCTGGATCTCCCGGGACACCAAAGAGACCCAGTACTTC
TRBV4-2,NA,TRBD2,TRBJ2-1,CASSHGAGASTYNEQFF,TGTGCCAGCAGCCATGGAGCGGGAGCTTCTACCTACAATGAGCAGTTCTTC
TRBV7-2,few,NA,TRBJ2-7,CASSRPISEQYF,TGTGCCAGCAGCCGCCCCATTAGCGAGCAGTACTTC
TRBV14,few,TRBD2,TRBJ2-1,CASSQVSRGLAWQFF,TGTGCCAGCAGCCAAGTCAGTAGAGGACTAGCGTGGCAGTTCTTC
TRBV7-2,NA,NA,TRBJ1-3,CASSTGANTIYF,TGTGCCAGCAGCACGGGGGCAAACACCATATATTTT
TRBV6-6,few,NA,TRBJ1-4,CASTRQEPTNEKLFF,TGTGCCAGCACCCGACAGGAGCCAACTAATGAAAAACTGTTTTTT
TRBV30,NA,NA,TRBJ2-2,CAWSWVAYNTGELFF,TGTGCCTGGAGTTGGGTGGCTTATAACACCGGGGAGCTGTTTTTT
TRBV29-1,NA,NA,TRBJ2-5,CPATGGTWETQYF,TGCCCTGCAACGGGGGGCACTTGGGAGACCCAGTACTTC
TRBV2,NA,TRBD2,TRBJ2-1,CASNTQGLGHNEQFF,TGTGCCAGCAATACTCAGGGACTAGGGCACAATGAGCAGTTCTTC
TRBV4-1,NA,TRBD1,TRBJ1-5,CASSQQGAGQPQHF,TGCGCCAGCAGCCAACAGGGGGCCGGTCAGCCCCAGCATTTT
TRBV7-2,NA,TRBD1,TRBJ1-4,CASSPTTGDNEKLFF,TGTGCCAGCAGCCCTACGACAGGGGATAATGAAAAACTGTTTTTT
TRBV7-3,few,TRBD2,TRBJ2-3,CASSPTSGGGTDTQYF,TGTGCCAGCAGCCCGACTAGCGGGGGAGGCACAGATACGCAGTATTTT
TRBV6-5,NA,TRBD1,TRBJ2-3,CASRGQPSTDTQYF,TGTGCCAGCAGGGGACAGCCAAGCACAGATACGCAGTATTTT
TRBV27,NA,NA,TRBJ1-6,CASSFGAGVDSPLHF,TGTGCCAGCAGTTTTGGGGCTGGGGTGGATTCACCCCTCCACTTT
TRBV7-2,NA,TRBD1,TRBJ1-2,CASRRTGAGGYTF,TGTGCCAGCAGACGGACAGGTGCGGGAGGCTACACCTTC
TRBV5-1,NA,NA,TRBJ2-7,CASSERRGNYEQYF,TGCGCCAGCAGCGAACGACGGGGGAATTACGAGCAGTACTTC
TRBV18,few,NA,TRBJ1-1,CASSPAQNTEAFF,TGTGCCAGCTCACCGGCACAGAACACTGAAGCTTTCTTT
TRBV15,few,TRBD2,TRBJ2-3,CATSRDLGTSEPGTQYF,TGTGCCACCAGCAGAGATCTTGGGACTAGCGAGCCTGGCACGCAGTATTTT
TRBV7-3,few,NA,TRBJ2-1,CASSLPSGEQFF,TGTGCCAGCAGCTTACCCTCGGGTGAGCAGTTCTTC
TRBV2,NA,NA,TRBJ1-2,CASSDRSLYGYTF,TGTGCCAGCAGTGACCGGTCCCTCTATGGCTACACCTTC
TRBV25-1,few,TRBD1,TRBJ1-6,CASSELGQDNSPLHF,TGTGCCAGCAGTGAATTAGGACAGGACAATTCACCCCTCCACTTT
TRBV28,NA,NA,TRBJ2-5,CASSLDQVSETQYF,TGTGCCAGCAGTTTGGATCAGGTTTCAGAGACCCAGTACTTC
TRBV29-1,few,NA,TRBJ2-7,CSVVTDRLSYEQYF,TGCAGCGTTGTAACAGACAGGCTCTCCTACGAGCAGTACTTC
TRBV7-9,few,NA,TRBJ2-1,CASSRRGWQGSVDEQFF,TGTGCCAGCAGCCGAAGGGGGTGGCAGGGGAGCGTGGATGAGCAGTTCTTC